Following are 29 T cell receptor beta chains from one sample sequenced in a study of shared T cell receptors in the human thymus. Clones were read by immunoSEQ multiplex PCR, and TCRdb kept only the in-frame ones, dropping some. Among 720,000 or so clones listed, around 85% were seen once. The data also belong to a second study, concerning human thymus T cells.

Sequences were obtained from thymocytes. The receptors come from a girl under three years old with a congenital heart defect.

This sequence joins TRBV6-5 and TRBJ1-2; D remains ambiguous. Trimming shortened V by 5 bases and J by 4 bases, and 11 bases separated the two germline ends. Per the germline V gene, CDR1 is MNHEY and CDR2 is SVGAGI. The CDR3 is 13 amino acids. CDR3 amino acids: CASSVRPTYGYTF. DNA for the CDR3: TGTGCCAGCAGTGTCAGGCCGACCTATGGCTACACCTTC.

This clone was seen a single time. This sequence joins TRBV7-8 and TRBJ2-7; tentatively, D is TRBD1 (5 bases). The germline gives CDR1 SGHVS, CDR2 FQNEAQ. Trimming shortened V by 2 bases and J by 7 bases, and 15 bases separated the two germline ends. The CDR3 is 14 residues long. The CDR3 region is CASSLTPGLGEQYF. The CDR3 nucleotides are TGTGCCAGCAGCTTAACGCCAGGGCTGGGGGAGCAGTACTTC.

The chain carries TRBV28 and TRBJ2-7, with D perhaps TRBD2 (5 bases). Germline V gives CDR1 MDHEN, CDR2 SYDVKM. CDR3 size: 14 residues. V lost 5 bases to trimming and J lost 9 bases, with 20 bases between them. CDR3 in DNA: TGTGCCAGCAGTCTTGGACTCCGACTGTTGGGGCAGTACTTC. Its translation: CASSLGLRLLGQYF.

The V call is TRBV13, the J call TRBJ1-1; no firm D call. Germline CDR1 is PRHDT and CDR2 is FYEKMQ (reference sequence). The germline V and J ends were trimmed by 3 bases and 11 bases, with 13 bases remaining between them. This CDR3 comprises 12 residues. Here the CDR3 DNA reads TGTGCCAGCAGCTTCCCGGGAGCTGGGGCTTTCTTT. Translated: CASSFPGAGAFF.

The chain combines TRBV7-9 with TRBJ2-3; TRBD1 aligns across 9 bases. With 1 base clipped from V and 4 bases from J, the junction kept 6 bases outside the gene matches. The CDR3 runs 16 residues. The germline V gene has CDR1 SEHNR and CDR2 FQNEAQ (reference sequence). CDR3 region: CASSLVRDRESDTQYF. In DNA form, the CDR3 reads TGTGCCAGCAGCTTAGTCCGGGACAGGGAGTCAGATACGCAGTATTTT.

The rearrangement links TRBV10-2 to TRBJ2-5; 9 bases match TRBD2. Germline lookup yields CDR1 WSHSY and CDR2 SAAADI. This CDR3 has 15 amino acids. After removal of 2 bases from V and 5 bases from J, the junction contained 6 bases not matched to a gene. CDR3: CASSEVRGGQETQYF. The CDR3, as DNA: TGCGCCAGCAGTGAGGTGCGGGGGGGCCAGGAGACCCAGTACTTC.

In the case of this clone: Other nucleotide sequences in the sample specify the same CDR3. The chain uses TRBV6-5 and TRBJ2-1; 8 bases agree with TRBD2. Germline loops: CDR1 MNHEY, CDR2 SVGAGI. This CDR3 comprises 14 residues. The trim removed 2 bases at V and 3 bases at J, leaving 0 bases unmatched. The CDR3 DNA reads TGTGCCAGCAGTTACCGGGGGGGCTACAATGAGCAGTTCTTC. As protein: CASSYRGGYNEQFF.

The chain employs TRBV13 and TRBJ1-2; tentative D call: TRBD1 (5 bases). Per germline, CDR1 PRHDT and CDR2 FYEKMQ (reference sequence). The V end lost 5 bases, the J end lost 3 bases, and 10 bases lay between the germline ends. The CDR3 has 13 amino acids. CDR3 amino acids: CASSADRYYGYTF. The CDR3 coding sequence is TGTGCCAGCAGCGCCGACAGATACTATGGCTACACCTTC.

The genes are TRBV5-1 and TRBJ1-2; D is perhaps TRBD1 (5 bases). CDR1 SGHRS and CDR2 YFSETQ come from the germline V gene. Trimming removed 2 bases from V and 7 bases from J, with 9 bases in between. CDR3 length: 12 residues. CDR3 nucleotides: TGCGCCAGCAGCTTTTCAGGGTCTGGCTACACCTTC. It is translated as CASSFSGSGYTF.

V gene TRBV7-6 combines with J gene TRBJ1-2; 10 nucleotides align to TRBD1. The CDR3 contains 13 residues. V shed 5 bases and J 8 bases; nucleotides not matched to a gene: 5. CDR1 is SGHVS, CDR2 FNYEAQ, per germline. CDR3 sequence reads: CASSTDRGRGYTF. The CDR3 DNA sequence: TGTGCCAGCAGCACCGACAGGGGGCGAGGCTACACCTTC. Full variable domain (outside the CDR3, taken from reference TRBV7-6 and TRBJ1-2): GAGVSQSPRYKVTKRGQDVALRCDPISGHVSLYWYRQALGQGPEFLTYFNYEAQQDKSGLPNDRFSAERPEGSISTLTIQRTEQRDSAMYRCASSTDRGRGYTFGSGTRLTVV.

This clone appeared once. This chain joins TRBV10-3 and TRBJ1-5; 11 positions agree with TRBD1. The CDR3 is 14 amino acids. The J segment lost 3 bases and the V segment lost 6 bases, leaving 1 base of the junction unmatched. Per germline, CDR1 ENHRY and CDR2 SYGVKD. The CDR3 loop is CAIRDRGLNQPQHF. The CDR3 DNA is TGTGCCATCAGGGACAGGGGGCTCAATCAGCCCCAGCATTTT.

V gene TRBV5-1 combines with J gene TRBJ2-7; D may be TRBD2 (6 bases). This CDR3 spans 15 amino acids. From germline, CDR1 is SGHRS and CDR2 YFSETQ. Trimming removed 4 bases at V and 6 bases at J, with 20 bases between. The CDR3 sequence is CASSDRVGSGSEQYF. Here the CDR3 DNA reads TGCGCCAGCAGCGATCGGGTCGGCTCCGGGAGCGAGCAGTACTTC. Full variable domain (rest looked up from reference TRBV5-1 and TRBJ2-7): KAGVTQTPRYLIKTRGQQVTLSCSPISGHRSVSWYQQTPGQGLQFLFEYFSETQRNKGNFPGRFSGRQFSNSRSEMNVSTLELGDSALYLCASSDRVGSGSEQYFGPGTRLTVT.

This clone was found once. This sequence joins TRBV6-5 and TRBJ1-2; TRBD1 is a possible D gene (6 bases). The CDR3 length is 14 residues. CDR1 and CDR2 (germline): MNHEY, SVGAGI. Trimming removed 5 bases at V and 4 bases at J, with 14 bases between. The CDR3 DNA is TGTGCCAGCAGTCGGAGACAGGACATCTATGGCTACACCTTC. Amino acid sequence: CASSRRQDIYGYTF.

This clone occurred once. This sequence joins TRBV7-9 and TRBJ1-5, with 8 nucleotides matching TRBD1. The CDR3 is 14 residues long. The J segment lost 3 bases and the V segment lost 5 bases, leaving 3 bases of the junction unmatched. CDR1 and CDR2 from the germline V gene are SEHNR and FQNEAQ (reference sequence). In DNA, the CDR3 is TGTGCCAGCAGCGAGGACAGGGCCAATCAGCCCCAGCATTTT. It translates to CASSEDRANQPQHF. Based on the CDR3 plus reference TRBV7-9 and TRBJ1-5, the full variable domain is DTGVSQNPRHKITKRGQNVTFRCDPISEHNRLYWYRQTLGQGPEFLTYFQNEAQLEKSRLLSDRFSAERPKGSFSTLEIQRTEQGDSAMYLCASSEDRANQPQHFGDGTRLSIL.

The genes are TRBV5-1 and TRBJ2-3; 7 bases are shared with TRBD1. This CDR3 region has 15 residues. From germline, CDR1 is SGHRS and CDR2 YFSETQ. V was clipped by 4 bases and J by 14 bases; unmatched bases: 19. CDR3 sequence reads: CASSRGSSTTGQLYF. CDR3 in DNA: TGCGCCAGCAGCAGAGGGTCTTCAACTACGGGACAGTTGTATTTT.

The genes are TRBV4-1 and TRBJ1-2, with unresolved D. In germline, CDR1 is MGHRA, CDR2 YSYEKL. CDR3 size: 20 residues. V was trimmed by 3 bases and J by 6 bases, leaving 32 bases between them. CDR3 protein: CASSHKATEQLVGGRNGYTF. Written as DNA, the CDR3 is TGCGCCAGCAGCCACAAGGCCACGGAACAACTCGTCGGAGGGAGGAATGGCTACACCTTC.

This chain links TRBV9 with TRBJ2-2, with 8 bases fitting TRBD1. The germline CDR1 and CDR2 sequences are SGDLS and YYNGEE. This CDR3 spans 19 amino acids. V shed 0 bases and J 3 bases; nucleotides not matched to a gene: 13. The CDR3, as DNA: TGTGCCAGCAGCGTAGTCCCCAGGGGGCAGAAGGGGTACACCGGGGAGCTGTTTTTT. This gives the protein CASSVVPRGQKGYTGELFF.

This rearrangement joins TRBV4-3 to TRBJ1-2; D unresolved. This CDR3 comprises 18 residues. The V and J ends lost 0 bases and 3 bases respectively, with 20 bases between them. CDR1 and CDR2 from the germline V gene are LGHNA and YSLEER. The CDR3 sequence: CASSQDWGGSFNHYGYTF. CDR3 DNA sequence: TGCGCCAGCAGCCAAGATTGGGGAGGCAGCTTTAACCACTATGGCTACACCTTC.

The chain carries TRBV5-5 and TRBJ1-5; unclear D gene. From germline, CDR1 is SGHKS and CDR2 YYEKEE (reference sequence). The CDR3 contains 16 residues. Trimming took 4 bases from V and 6 from J, leaving 20 bases between them. DNA for the CDR3: TGTGCCAGCAGCCCTAACAGCCTTTCAGGAAGTCAGCCCCAGCATTTT. Translating gives CASSPNSLSGSQPQHF.

V and J are TRBV5-8 and TRBJ2-5; 8 bases are shared with TRBD2. Trimming cost V 0 bases and J 5 bases; bases outside gene matches: 6. CDR1 is SGHTS and CDR2 is YDEGEE in the germline V gene. This CDR3 has 15 amino acids. The CDR3 region has the DNA TGTGCCAGCAGCTTGGAGGCATCGGGAGGGGAGACCCAGTACTTC. Translated: CASSLEASGGETQYF.

This chain links TRBV7-2 with TRBJ2-1; D unclear. V lost 1 base and J lost 0, with 7 bases in between. This CDR3 comprises 15 residues. The germline gives CDR1 SGHTA, CDR2 FQGNSA. CDR3 region: CASSLDSISYNEQFF. The CDR3 nucleotides read TGTGCCAGCAGCTTAGACAGCATCTCCTACAATGAGCAGTTCTTC.

The V call is TRBV4-3, the J call TRBJ1-1, with 8 positions matching TRBD1. Per the germline V gene, CDR1 is LGHNA and CDR2 is YSLEER. The CDR3 has 17 residues. V shed 2 bases and J 3 bases; nucleotides not matched to a gene: 11. The CDR3 nucleotides are TGCGCCAGCAGCCAAAGCCAGGGGGCATATGGGTACACTGAAGCTTTCTTT. Residues: CASSQSQGAYGYTEAFF.

The chain joins TRBV7-2 to TRBJ1-2, with D possibly being TRBD1 (5 bases). The germline gives CDR1 SGHTA, CDR2 FQGNSA. This CDR3 spans 15 amino acids. V lost 1 base and J lost 7, with 16 bases in between. The CDR3 DNA reads TGTGCCAGCAGCTTAGGGTGGGGGGGAGAAGGTGGCTACACCTTC. It codes for CASSLGWGGEGGYTF.

This clone appeared a few times. The chain is built from TRBV5-5 and TRBJ2-5, with 8 nucleotides matching TRBD2. The CDR3 is 15 amino acids. Germline V CDR1 and CDR2: SGHKS, YYEKEE (reference sequence). V trimming: 6 bases; J trimming: 5 bases; junction bases outside the gene matches: 12. CDR3 in amino acids: CASTRLRVAGETQYF. The CDR3 region has the DNA TGTGCCAGCACCAGACTTCGGGTAGCGGGGGAGACCCAGTACTTC.

The chain has TRBV7-9 and TRBJ1-3; D ambiguous. CDR1 is SEHNR, CDR2 FQNEAQ, per germline (reference sequence). CDR3 size: 15 residues. Between the trimmed V and J ends, which lost 1 base and 6 bases, there was a span of 13 bases. The CDR3 nucleotides are TGTGCCAGCAGCTTAGGGCCGGGATGTGAAAACACCATATATTTT. This sequence encodes CASSLGPGCENTIYF.

J is TRBJ1-6 and V is TRBV7-3, with 10 bases fitting TRBD1. From germline, CDR1 is SGHTA and CDR2 FQGTGA. J was trimmed by 1 base and V by 5 bases; bases with no gene match: 17. The CDR3 runs 21 residues. CDR3 DNA sequence: TGTGCCAGCAGCCACCGGACAGGGGGACCGGAGTTGTGGTCCTATAATTCACCCCTCCACTTT. It is translated as CASSHRTGGPELWSYNSPLHF.

The chain employs TRBV5-1 and TRBJ2-2; TRBD1 agrees at 8 bases. Per germline, CDR1 SGHRS and CDR2 YFSETQ. This CDR3 comprises 14 residues. V lost 4 bases, J lost 6 bases, and 5 bases stayed unmatched. The CDR3 nucleotides are TGCGCCAGCAGCATCGACAGGGGTCCCGGGGAGCTGTTTTTT. This gives the protein CASSIDRGPGELFF.

This clone has a handful of counts. The V gene is TRBV27, the J gene TRBJ1-6; perhaps TRBD1 as D (6 bases). This CDR3 contains 17 residues. The ends were cut back, 8 bases at V and 3 bases at J, with 20 bases in the middle. CDR1 is MNHEY and CDR2 is SMNVEV in the germline V gene (reference sequence). The CDR3 sequence: CASAGPPTGVYNSPLHF. CDR3 nucleotide sequence: TGTGCCAGCGCTGGGCCACCGACAGGCGTCTATAATTCACCCCTCCACTTT.

The rearrangement links TRBV5-4 to TRBJ1-1, with TRBD1 matching over 9 bases. V trimming: 3 bases; J trimming: 3 bases; junction bases outside the gene matches: 15. The CDR3 sequence is 18 residues long. Germline V gene data show CDR1 as SGHNT and CDR2 as YYREEE (reference sequence). The CDR3 DNA reads as TGTGCCAGCAGCTCTTGGAGGGACAGGGTAGGGTCGGACACTGAAGCTTTCTTT. Translated: CASSSWRDRVGSDTEAFF.